The entry below gives a single T cell receptor beta chain sequence along with its context. The data were taken from a study of blood T cell repertoires in COVID-19. This CDR3 spans 15 amino acids. The repertoire was sequenced with immunoSEQ multiplex PCR; TCRdb's copy has only in-frame clones and lacks some. Here the sample spans 200,000 to 300,000 clones, approximately 90% being singletons. Sequenced input: PBMCs or T cells enriched from blood (not recorded which). This chain connects TRBV21-1 to TRBJ1-6; the table's D call, TRBD1, was not checked against the DNA. TRBV21-1 is a documented pseudogene. The receptor was derived from a woman aged 25 to 39 who had recovered from COVID-19. CDR3 protein: CASSKAGQGNSPLHF. For the CDR3, the DNA is TGTGCCAGCAGCAAAGCGGGACAGGGAAATTCACCCCTCCACTTT.